These 25 T cell receptor beta chains were all obtained from the same sample, sequenced in a study of CD8 T cells in Susac syndrome. Reverse transcription of roughly 0.5 to 1 ug RNA was carried out with random hexamers. One entry per CDR3 protein results from TCRdb running MiXCR on the immunoSEQ multiplex PCR reads. This table has 150,000 to 200,000 distinct CDR3 sequences, roughly 94% appearing once. Sequencing was done on a sample of CD4+ T cells from PBMCs. The source of these receptors is a human donor with Susac syndrome.

The V call is TRBV3-1, the J call TRBJ2-2; TRBD2 aligns across 9 bases. CDR3 length: 17 residues. Trimming at V came to 1 base and at J to 4 bases, leaving 7 bases not matched to a gene. Germline values: CDR1 LGHDT, CDR2 YNNKEL (reference sequence). The CDR3 region has the DNA TGTGCCAGCAGCCAAGTTTCAGCGGGAGGCTTCACCGGGGAGCTGTTTTTT. This codes for CASSQVSAGGFTGELFF.

CDR3 residues: CSARDPLGEAVGGEQYF. CDR3 DNA: TGCAGTGCTAGAGATCCCCTAGGGGAAGCGGTAGGTGGCGAGCAGTACTTC. The chain uses TRBV20-1 and TRBJ2-7; the D gene could be TRBD1 or TRBD2 (5 bases each). CDR1 DFQATT and CDR2 SNEGSKA come from the germline V gene (reference sequence). The CDR3 loop spans 17 amino acids. Trimming pared 0 bases from V and 6 bases from J, leaving 24 bases between.

Here the CDR3 reads CASSPPRTGISEKLFF. The CDR3, as DNA: TGTGCCAGCAGCCCCCCCCGGACAGGGATATCCGAAAAACTGTTTTTT. V is TRBV25-1 and J is TRBJ1-4; 8 bases agree with TRBD1. This CDR3 is built from 16 residues. J gave up 8 bases and V 6 bases, and 14 bases lay outside the gene matches. CDR1 is MGHDK and CDR2 is SYGVNS in the germline V gene.

J is TRBJ2-1 and V is TRBV3-1, with D uncertain. The CDR3 contains 12 residues. The V end was cut by 0 bases, the J end by 9 bases, with 6 bases between. The germline gives CDR1 LGHDT, CDR2 YNNKEL (reference sequence). CDR3 DNA sequence: TGTGCCAGCAGCCAAGATTGGGGTGAGCAGTTCTTC. Its protein product is CASSQDWGEQFF.

The CDR3 DNA reads TGTGCTAGTGGTCCCGGGACAGTAAGTCCCTACGAGCAGTACTTC. It codes for CASGPGTVSPYEQYF. The rearrangement links TRBV12-5 to TRBJ2-7; TRBD1 agrees at 7 bases. V lost 5 bases, J lost 2 bases, and 9 bases stayed unmatched. The germline V gene encodes CDR1 LGHNT and CDR2 FRNRAP. This CDR3 is built from 15 residues.

The chain links TRBV5-1 to TRBJ2-7; 8 bases fit TRBD1. The V gene end was trimmed by 4 bases and the J gene end by 2 bases; junction bases not matched to a gene: 14. The CDR3 length is 17 residues. Germline V lookup: CDR1 SGHRS, CDR2 YFSETQ. CDR3 protein: CASSPPSGTGRPYEQYF. The CDR3 nucleotides read TGCGCCAGCAGCCCCCCATCGGGGACAGGACGTCCCTACGAGCAGTACTTC.

This rearrangement joins TRBV7-2 to TRBJ2-3, with D unclear. The CDR3 is 13 amino acids. The ends were cut back, 1 base at V and 6 bases at J, with 8 bases in the middle. Germline V CDR1 and CDR2: SGHTA, FQGNSA. CDR3 residues: CASSLGVGDTQYF. In nucleotides, the CDR3 is TGTGCCAGCAGCTTAGGGGTAGGGGATACGCAGTATTTT.

The rearrangement links TRBV29-1 to TRBJ2-7; D is tentatively TRBD1 or TRBD2 (5 bases each). CDR1 and CDR2 (germline): SQVTM, ANQGSEA. V was cut by 1 base and J by 0 bases, with 13 bases left in between. This CDR3 has 15 amino acids. The chain's CDR3 is CSVEAEAGSSYEQYF. For the CDR3, the DNA is TGCAGCGTTGAAGCGGAGGCAGGGAGCTCCTACGAGCAGTACTTC.

The gene calls are TRBV7-2 and TRBJ2-3; TRBD2 matches at 12 bases. CDR3 length: 17 residues. The V segment lost 2 bases and the J segment 2 bases; nucleotides outside the gene matches: 5. Germline V gene lookup returns CDR1 SGHTA and CDR2 FQGNSA. The CDR3: CASSLSTSGRNTDTQYF. The CDR3 DNA is TGTGCCAGCAGCTTATCGACTAGCGGGAGAAACACAGATACGCAGTATTTT.

The chain employs TRBV20-1 and TRBJ2-5; either TRBD1 or TRBD2 may supply D (6 bases each). Per germline, CDR1 DFQATT and CDR2 SNEGSKA (reference sequence). Trimming removed 6 bases from V and 5 bases from J, with 19 bases in between. The CDR3 runs to 14 residues. CDR3 DNA: TGCAGTGCGTCGAGGGGGGTCGAAGAGGAGACCCAGTACTTC. Its translation is CSASRGVEEETQYF.

The rearrangement links TRBV20-1 to TRBJ2-4; 7 positions match TRBD1. V was pared by 5 bases and J by 4 bases, with 5 bases of the junction left unmatched. CDR1 is DFQATT and CDR2 is SNEGSKA in the germline V gene (reference sequence). The CDR3 covers 13 residues. CDR3 sequence reads: CSAVPGQKNIQYF. The CDR3 region has the DNA TGCAGTGCTGTACCGGGACAGAAAAACATTCAGTACTTC.

The chain combines TRBV6-5 with TRBJ1-5; D call uncertain. V gave up 0 bases and J gave up 5 bases, with 5 bases separating them. This CDR3 has 13 amino acids. Germline V gene lookup returns CDR1 MNHEY and CDR2 SVGAGI. CDR3: CASSYSIHQPQHF. CDR3 DNA sequence: TGTGCCAGCAGTTACTCGATCCATCAGCCCCAGCATTTT.

V gene TRBV5-1 combines with J gene TRBJ2-5; D not resolved. The CDR3 contains 13 residues. Germline assignment: CDR1 SGHRS and CDR2 YFSETQ. The ends were cut back, 6 bases at V and 5 bases at J, with 14 bases in the middle. The CDR3, as DNA: TGCGCCAGCAACCTCCTGGGTCATGAGACCCAGTACTTC. It encodes CASNLLGHETQYF.

The chain carries TRBV5-1 and TRBJ1-2; TRBD1 aligns across 7 bases. This CDR3 spans 14 amino acids. Per the germline V gene, CDR1 is SGHRS and CDR2 is YFSETQ. The junction had 8 bases not matched to a gene; V was cut back by 1 base and J by 8 bases. For the CDR3, the DNA is TGCGCCAGCAGCTTGTGGACAGGTGGAGAGGGCTACACCTTC. Residues: CASSLWTGGEGYTF. Full variable domain (outside the CDR3, taken from reference TRBV5-1 and TRBJ1-2): KAGVTQTPRYLIKTRGQQVTLSCSPISGHRSVSWYQQTPGQGLQFLFEYFSETQRNKGNFPGRFSGRQFSNSRSEMNVSTLELGDSALYLCASSLWTGGEGYTFGSGTRLTVV.

This sequence joins TRBV20-1 and TRBJ2-2; 13 bases match TRBD2. The J segment lost 6 bases and the V segment lost 0 bases, leaving 1 base of the junction unmatched. The germline CDR1 and CDR2 sequences are DFQATT and SNEGSKA (reference sequence). This CDR3 contains 15 residues. CDR3 bases: TGCAGTGCTAGAGACACTAGCGGGAGGGCCGGGGAGCTGTTTTTT. It is translated as CSARDTSGRAGELFF.

J is TRBJ2-1 and V is TRBV6-6; no reliable D call. This CDR3 spans 13 amino acids. Germline CDR1 reads MNHNY; CDR2 reads SVGAGI (reference sequence). V lost 6 bases and J lost 4, with 10 bases in between. CDR3 DNA sequence: TGTGCCAGCAGCCCGAGTGTTTACAATGAGCAGTTCTTC. This encodes CASSPSVYNEQFF.

The chain couples TRBV19 to TRBJ1-2; the match to TRBD1 covers 9 bases. CDR1 and CDR2 (germline): LNHDA, SQIVND (reference sequence). The CDR3 runs 13 residues. J gave up 4 bases and V 9 bases, and 6 bases lay outside the gene matches. This CDR3 reads CASRTGAGYGYTF. The CDR3 region has the DNA TGTGCCAGCAGGACAGGGGCTGGCTATGGCTACACCTTC. The variable domain in full, with the rest retrieved from reference TRBV19 and TRBJ1-2, is DGGITQSPKYLFRKEGQNVTLSCEQNLNHDAMYWYRQDPGQGLRLIYYSQIVNDFQKGDIAEGYSVSREKKESFPLTVTSAQKNPTAFYLCASRTGAGYGYTFGSGTRLTVV.

The V call is TRBV15, the J call TRBJ1-4; D call uncertain. V was trimmed by 0 bases and J by 7 bases, leaving 9 bases between them. Germline V gene lookup returns CDR1 LNHNV and CDR2 YYDKDF (reference sequence). This CDR3 is 14 amino acids long. The CDR3 DNA follows: TGTGCCACCAGCAGAGATAAATTACGTGAAAAACTGTTTTTT. It yields the protein CATSRDKLREKLFF.

The chain couples TRBV30 to TRBJ1-1; 7 nucleotides align to TRBD1. J was trimmed by 7 bases and V by 3 bases; bases with no gene match: 2. Germline assignment: CDR1 GTSNPN and CDR2 SVGIG (reference sequence). This CDR3 is built from 11 residues. CDR3 sequence reads: CAWRDRFEAFF. CDR3 coding DNA: TGTGCCTGGAGGGACAGGTTTGAAGCTTTCTTT. Filled out from reference TRBV30 and TRBJ1-1, the complete variable domain reads SQTIHQWPATLVQPVGSPLSLECTVEGTSNPNLYWYRQAAGRGLQLLFYSVGIGQISSEVPQNLSASRPQDRQFILSSKKLLLSDSGFYLCAWRDRFEAFFGQGTRLTVV.

The rearrangement uses TRBV3-1 and TRBJ1-1; 11 bases align to TRBD1. Trimming took 2 bases from V and 5 from J; bases not matched to a gene: 7. This CDR3 has 16 amino acids. CDR1 and CDR2 from the germline V gene are LGHDT and YNNKEL (reference sequence). The CDR3: CASSQRTGGSFTEAFF. The CDR3 DNA reads TGTGCCAGCAGCCAAAGGACAGGGGGCTCGTTTACTGAAGCTTTCTTT.

The genes are TRBV19 and TRBJ2-1; TRBD1 matches 8 bases. Germline CDR1 is LNHDA and CDR2 is SQIVND (reference sequence). The CDR3 spans 15 residues. The trim removed 4 bases at V and 1 base at J, leaving 3 bases unmatched. CDR3 sequence: CASSTDRESYNEQFF. CDR3 DNA: TGTGCCAGTAGTACGGACAGGGAATCCTACAATGAGCAGTTCTTC.

This rearrangement joins TRBV28 to TRBJ2-5, with TRBD2 matching over 14 bases. Trimming removed 6 bases from V and 4 bases from J; junction bases left unmatched: 22. Germline CDR1 is MDHEN and CDR2 is SYDVKM. The CDR3 has 21 amino acids. As DNA, the CDR3 is TGTGCCAGCAGGACGCTCTCCGTGGGACTAGCGGGAGCAGGCGGATTAGAGACCCAGTACTTC. This encodes CASRTLSVGLAGAGGLETQYF.

This chain joins TRBV28 and TRBJ2-7; 10 nucleotides match TRBD2. The V segment lost 2 bases and the J segment 2 bases; nucleotides outside the gene matches: 3. Germline values: CDR1 MDHEN, CDR2 SYDVKM. This CDR3 has 15 residues. CDR3 sequence (DNA): TGTGCCAGCAGTTTACTAGCGGGAGAGACCTACGAGCAGTACTTC. This gives the protein CASSLLAGETYEQYF.

This rearrangement joins TRBV30 to TRBJ1-2; D is ambiguous. Trimming shortened V by 4 bases and J by 4 bases, and 7 bases separated the two germline ends. The CDR3 runs 11 residues. CDR1 and CDR2 (germline): GTSNPN, SVGIG (reference sequence). The CDR3 sequence: CAWTSAYGYTF. For the CDR3, the DNA is TGTGCCTGGACATCAGCCTATGGCTACACCTTC.

CDR3 DNA sequence: TGCAGTGCCATGGGACTAGCGGGCTACGAGCAGTACTTC. Its protein product is CSAMGLAGYEQYF. The chain carries TRBV20-1 and TRBJ2-7, with 12 bases fitting TRBD2. The J segment lost 3 bases and the V segment lost 6 bases, leaving 3 bases of the junction unmatched. The CDR3 spans 13 residues. From germline, CDR1 is DFQATT and CDR2 SNEGSKA (reference sequence).